The clone carrying this T cell receptor beta chain was seen just once. The ends lost 1 base at V and 2 bases at J; junction bases unmatched: 14. Germline CDR1 and CDR2: SEHNR and FQNEAQ (reference sequence). The CDR3 consists of 18 residues. This record belongs to a study of T cell changes during pregnancy in multiple sclerosis. Clones were read by immunoSEQ multiplex PCR, and TCRdb kept only the in-frame ones, dropping some. The sample lists about 33,000 clones, around 90% occurring once. The chain has TRBV7-9 and TRBJ2-7; TRBD2 matches at 7 bases. The TCR sequence derives from a female donor in good health, enrolled as a control in a pregnancy study. This material consisted of CD4+ T cells from peripheral blood mononuclear cells, taken in the third trimester of pregnancy. CDR3 amino acids: CASSLEGSGWTSPYEQYF. In nucleotides, the CDR3 is TGTGCCAGCAGCTTAGAGGGAAGTGGTTGGACTAGTCCCTACGAGCAGTACTTC. The entire variable domain, with the rest obtained from reference TRBV7-9 and TRBJ2-7, is as follows: DTGVSQNPRHKITKRGQNVTFRCDPISEHNRLYWYRQTLGQGPEFLTYFQNEAQLEKSRLLSDRFSAERPKGSFSTLEIQRTEQGDSAMYLCASSLEGSGWTSPYEQYFGPGTRLTVT.